This T cell receptor (beta chain) is drawn from a study of OX40 agonist ivuxolimab in advanced cancers. The wider study: Of the participants, 40% had some prior anti-PD-1, anti-PD-L1 or anti-CTLA-4 therapy, which was allowed.

The CDR3 loop spans 17 amino acids. The V gene end was trimmed by 4 bases and the J gene end by 8 bases; junction bases not matched to a gene: 19. Germline lookup yields CDR1 MDHEN and CDR2 SYDVKM. Notes on this clone: Its antigen is still unknown.

Study-level results: Partial responders receiving 0.1-3.0 mg/kg showed among the lowest clonal expansion. Clones of CD4+ and CD8+ blood T cells grew by week 6 at doses of 0.1 to 3.0 mg/kg.

TCRdb's table, derived via immunoSEQ multiplex PCR, lists solely in-frame clones and lacks some. The repertoire holds about 72,000 clones, with about nine tenths as singletons. Sample: CD4+ or CD8+ T cells sorted from blood, taken in a trial of the OX40 agonist ivuxolimab. This chain links TRBV28 with TRBJ1-2; 7 nucleotides match TRBD1. The TCR was taken from an adult with an advanced solid tumor such as melanoma, head and neck, liver or kidney cancer. The CDR3 bases are TGTGCCAGCAGTTCCGCAGGGGGGACAGTTGGTATGAGCGGCTACACCTTC. Its translation: CASSSAGGTVGMSGYTF.